This T cell receptor beta chain was identified during a study of shared clonotypes between healthy human individuals. Sequencing was performed with immunoSEQ multiplex PCR; in TCRdb, only in-frame clones are kept and a portion is missing. The table records roughly 890,000 clones, 90% to 95% of them present only once. CDR1 and CDR2 (germline): SGHRS, YFSETQ. Trimming cost V 3 bases and J 0 bases; bases outside gene matches: 8. The CDR3 is made up of 16 amino acids. Naive CD8 cells, CD45RO-negative and positively selected for CCR7, excluded terminally differentiated effector memory CD45RA+ cells. The chain links TRBV5-1 to TRBJ2-7, with 8 bases matching TRBD1. Sequencing was carried out using naive CD8+ T cells sorted from blood. The receptor's source is a man younger than 45 in good health. This chain's CDR3 is CASSSGQGDPSYEQYF. The CDR3 bases are TGCGCCAGCAGCTCCGGACAGGGAGATCCCTCCTACGAGCAGTACTTC.